These 26 T cell receptor beta chains came from one sample sequenced in a study of OX40 agonist ivuxolimab in advanced cancers. Data came from immunoSEQ multiplex PCR; TCRdb stores just in-frame clones and leaves some out. The data hold 85,000 to 95,000 clones, with 90% to 95% observed a single time. This material consisted of CD4+ or CD8+ T cells sorted from blood, taken in a trial of the OX40 agonist ivuxolimab. The receptors stem from an adult with an advanced solid tumor such as melanoma, head and neck, liver or kidney cancer.

The CDR3 protein is CASSPSQGTNEKLFF. The CDR3 region has the DNA TGTGCCAGCAGCCCGAGCCAGGGAACTAATGAAAAACTGTTTTTT. V and J are TRBV5-5 and TRBJ1-4, with a possible D match to TRBD1 (5 bases). Per the germline V gene, CDR1 is SGHKS and CDR2 is YYEKEE (reference sequence). The CDR3 covers 15 residues. V was shortened by 4 bases and J by 1 base, with 11 bases between the two germline ends.

The chain joins TRBV7-2 to TRBJ2-7, with 7 bases aligning to TRBD1. V was clipped by 5 bases and J by 1 base; unmatched bases: 8. Germline CDR1 and CDR2: SGHTA and FQGNSA. The CDR3 consists of 15 residues. The CDR3 protein is CASSLTPGQSYEQYF. DNA of the CDR3: TGTGCCAGCAGCCTCACCCCGGGACAGTCCTACGAGCAGTACTTC. Based on the CDR3 plus reference TRBV7-2 and TRBJ2-7, the full variable domain is GAGVSQSPSNKVTEKGKDVELRCDPISGHTALYWYRQSLGQGLEFLIYFQGNSAPDKSGLPSDRFSAERTGGSVSTLTIQRTQQEDSAVYLCASSLTPGQSYEQYFGPGTRLTVT.

The chain couples TRBV6-5 to TRBJ1-1, with 8 bases aligning to TRBD1. The CDR3 loop spans 16 amino acids. Germline loops: CDR1 MNHEY, CDR2 SVGAGI. Unmatched junction bases numbered 16, after V lost 2 bases and J lost 11 bases. The CDR3 is CASSYDTRRTGKGAFF. CDR3 coding DNA: TGTGCCAGCAGTTACGACACAAGGAGGACAGGGAAAGGGGCTTTCTTT.

The rearrangement uses TRBV18 and TRBJ2-1; TRBD2 aligns across 9 bases. V trimming: 2 bases; J trimming: 16 bases; junction bases outside the gene matches: 18. The CDR3 spans 16 residues. Germline V gene data show CDR1 as KGHSH and CDR2 as LQKENI. CDR3 in amino acids: CASSPGGDWANSGRFF. The CDR3 nucleotides read TGTGCCAGCTCACCAGGGGGGGACTGGGCAAATAGCGGGAGATTCTTC.

The chain is built from TRBV2 and TRBJ2-7, with D perhaps matching TRBD1 or TRBD2 (5 bases each). Germline CDR1 is SNHLY and CDR2 is FYNNEI. CDR3 length equals 14 residues. V was cut by 9 bases and J by 6 bases, with 21 bases left in between. CDR3 loop: CASFPGPTVGEQYF. CDR3 in DNA: TGTGCCAGTTTCCCGGGACCCACAGTCGGCGAGCAGTACTTC. Looking up the rest from reference TRBV2 and TRBJ2-7 gives the full variable domain: EPEVTQTPSHQVTQMGQEVILRCVPISNHLYFYWYRQILGQKVEFLVSFYNNEISEKSEIFDDQFSVERPDGSNFTLKIRSTKLEDSAMYFCASFPGPTVGEQYFGPGTRLTVT.

This chain links TRBV5-1 with TRBJ2-6, with no clear D. The ends were cut back, 0 bases at V and 4 bases at J, with 14 bases in the middle. This CDR3 comprises 17 residues. Germline CDR1 SGHRS, CDR2 YFSETQ. CDR3 DNA sequence: TGCGCCAGCAGCTTGGTACCCCCGGTCGGGGGGGCCAACGTCCTGACTTTC. Its translation: CASSLVPPVGGANVLTF.

The chain uses TRBV28 and TRBJ1-5; D not resolved. Germline V gene lookup returns CDR1 MDHEN and CDR2 SYDVKM. Trimming took 2 bases from V and 3 from J, leaving 2 bases between them. The CDR3 length is 12 residues. CDR3 sequence: CASSLANQPQHF. Written as DNA, the CDR3 is TGTGCCAGCAGTTTAGCCAATCAGCCCCAGCATTTT. Looking up the rest from reference TRBV28 and TRBJ1-5 gives the full variable domain: DVKVTQSSRYLVKRTGEKVFLECVQDMDHENMFWYRQDPGLGLRLIYFSYDVKMKEKGDIPEGYSVSREKKERFSLILESASTNQTSMYLCASSLANQPQHFGDGTRLSIL.

J is TRBJ2-2 and V is TRBV30, with a tentative D call TRBD2 (6 bases). CDR1 is GTSNPN and CDR2 is SVGIG in the germline V gene (reference sequence). The CDR3 sequence is 14 residues long. Trimming cost V 2 bases and J 4 bases, with 11 bases left between them. CDR3 DNA sequence: TGTGCCTGGAGTCGGGGGATGAGCACCGGGGAGCTGTTTTTT. This gives the protein CAWSRGMSTGELFF.

The chain has TRBV28 and TRBJ1-1; D is perhaps TRBD1 (6 bases). The CDR3 has 17 residues. The germline CDR1 and CDR2 sequences are MDHEN and SYDVKM. V dropped 6 bases and J dropped 5 bases, with 25 bases sitting between them. The CDR3 DNA follows: TGTGCCAGCAGCCTTTTGCAGGTTGTCAGGGGATATACTGAAGCTTTCTTT. This encodes CASSLLQVVRGYTEAFF.

The chain has TRBV30 and TRBJ1-1; 8 bases fit TRBD1. Trimming took 1 base from V and 5 from J; bases not matched to a gene: 12. In germline, CDR1 is GTSNPN, CDR2 SVGIG (reference sequence). The CDR3 sequence is 16 residues long. DNA of the CDR3: TGTGCCTGGAGTGCCAGTAGGACAGGGTGGGGAACTGAAGCTTTCTTT. Translated, it gives CAWSASRTGWGTEAFF. Using reference TRBV30 and TRBJ1-1 for the parts outside the CDR3, the full variable domain is SQTIHQWPATLVQPVGSPLSLECTVEGTSNPNLYWYRQAAGRGLQLLFYSVGIGQISSEVPQNLSASRPQDRQFILSSKKLLLSDSGFYLCAWSASRTGWGTEAFFGQGTRLTVV.

DNA of the CDR3: TGTGCCAGCAGTGCCTCACCGGGACAGGGGCGGGTGGCTGGGGAGCTGTTTTTT. It codes for CASSASPGQGRVAGELFF. The V gene is TRBV25-1, the J gene TRBJ2-2; 10 bases fit TRBD1. Germline V lookup: CDR1 MGHDK, CDR2 SYGVNS. The length of the CDR3 is 18 residues. V gave up 4 bases and J gave up 8 bases; unmatched junction bases: 16.

The chain couples TRBV29-1 to TRBJ1-4; maybe TRBD1 (5 bases). CDR3 length: 11 amino acids. The germline V and J ends were trimmed by 5 bases and 13 bases, with 14 bases remaining between them. Germline V gene lookup returns CDR1 SQVTM and CDR2 ANQGSEA. CDR3 amino acids: CSVRWGEGLFF. The CDR3 nucleotides are TGCAGCGTTCGGTGGGGGGAGGGACTGTTTTTT.

This clone was counted only a few times. Relative to the germline gene, one junction end is altered; a read error may explain this. V and J are TRBV5-1 and TRBJ2-3; TRBD2 agrees at 9 bases. The germline CDR1 and CDR2 sequences are SGHRS and YFSETQ. The CDR3 runs to 15 residues. The CDR3 here is CASSLAGGPGDTQYF. CDR3 sequence (DNA): TGCGCCAGCAGTTTGGCGGGAGGGCCTGGAGATACGCAGTATTTT. Looking up the rest from reference TRBV5-1 and TRBJ2-3 gives the full variable domain: KAGVTQTPRYLIKTRGQQVTLSCSPISGHRSVSWYQQTPGQGLQFLFEYFSETQRNKGNFPGRFSGRQFSNSRSEMNVSTLELGDSALYLCASSLAGGPGDTQYFGPGTRLTVL.

The chain uses TRBV11-2 and TRBJ2-3; 10 bases align to TRBD2. J was trimmed by 0 bases and V by 5 bases; bases with no gene match: 5. CDR3 length: 16 residues. The germline V gene encodes CDR1 SGHAT and CDR2 FQNNGV. The CDR3 spells CASSTRTSGSTDTQYF. The DNA of the CDR3 is TGTGCCAGCAGCACCCGGACTAGCGGTAGCACAGATACGCAGTATTTT.

This sequence joins TRBV7-2 and TRBJ2-1, with TRBD2 identical over 8 bases. Germline lookup yields CDR1 SGHTA and CDR2 FQGNSA. V was clipped by 3 bases and J by 7 bases; unmatched bases: 5. This CDR3 comprises 14 residues. The DNA of the CDR3 is TGTGCCAGCAGCTTCGCTAGCGGGCCGAATGAGCAGTTCTTC. Encoded protein: CASSFASGPNEQFF.

The rearrangement joins TRBV9 to TRBJ1-2, with TRBD1 matching over 8 bases. J gave up 2 bases and V 6 bases, and 3 bases lay outside the gene matches. The V gene's germline CDR1 is SGDLS and CDR2 YYNGEE. This CDR3 region has 13 residues. Here the CDR3 reads CASNRQGNYGYTF. CDR3 nucleotide sequence: TGTGCCAGCAACCGACAGGGGAACTATGGCTACACCTTC.

The chain carries TRBV28 and TRBJ2-3; perhaps TRBD2 as D (5 bases). Trimming pared 5 bases from V and 0 bases from J, leaving 21 bases between. Germline V gene lookup returns CDR1 MDHEN and CDR2 SYDVKM. CDR3 length: 18 residues. CDR3 in DNA: TGTGCCAGCAGTCCCCGTTTGGGAGCCTCCACTAGCACAGATACGCAGTATTTT. It is translated as CASSPRLGASTSTDTQYF.

This clone occurred a few times. The chain has TRBV5-6 and TRBJ1-2; 7 nucleotides line up with TRBD1. V lost 5 bases, J lost 3 bases, and 1 base stayed unmatched. The CDR3 has 12 residues. Germline lookup yields CDR1 SGHDT and CDR2 YYEEEE. CDR3 amino acids: CASSTGDYGYTF. As DNA, the CDR3 is TGTGCCAGCAGTACAGGGGACTATGGCTACACCTTC.

The J gene is TRBJ2-1, the V gene TRBV7-2, with D possibly matching TRBD2 (5 bases). Germline CDR1 is SGHTA and CDR2 is FQGNSA. Trimming left V 4 bases short and J 0 bases short, with 10 bases between. The CDR3 runs 15 residues. The CDR3 spells CASSSTRSSYNEQFF. The CDR3 region has the DNA TGTGCCAGCAGCTCCACTAGAAGCTCCTACAATGAGCAGTTCTTC.

The chain is built from TRBV4-1 and TRBJ2-5; TRBD2 matches 10 bases. The CDR3 contains 17 residues. CDR1 is MGHRA and CDR2 is YSYEKL in the germline V gene. V lost 0 bases and J lost 1; bases outside the gene matches: 5. The DNA for the CDR3 is TGCGCCAGCAGCCAAGAGGGGAGCGGGAGGGTCCAAGAGACCCAGTACTTC. Translation gives CASSQEGSGRVQETQYF.

This sequence joins TRBV5-1 and TRBJ2-7; D is ambiguous. Looked up from germline, CDR1 is SGHRS and CDR2 is YFSETQ. The CDR3 extends over 14 amino acids. V dropped 2 bases and J dropped 2 bases, with 11 bases sitting between them. The CDR3 sequence: CASSFSDTPYEQYF. The CDR3 DNA reads TGCGCCAGCAGCTTTAGTGATACCCCCTACGAGCAGTACTTC.

The V call is TRBV18, the J call TRBJ1-2, with a possible D match to TRBD1 (6 bases). V was shortened by 2 bases and J by 6 bases, with 10 bases between the two germline ends. Germline CDR1 and CDR2: KGHSH and LQKENI. The CDR3 is made up of 13 amino acids. The CDR3 loop reads CASSPRGGDGYTF. In nucleotides, the CDR3 is TGTGCCAGCTCACCAAGGGGGGGCGATGGCTACACCTTC.

The V gene is TRBV6-1, the J gene TRBJ2-7; TRBD2 is a possible D gene (5 bases). The germline gives CDR1 MNHNS, CDR2 SASEGT. V shed 2 bases and J shed 10 bases, with 12 bases lying between them. The CDR3 has 12 amino acids. The chain's CDR3 is CASSESTGVQYF. CDR3 coding DNA: TGTGCCAGCAGTGAAAGTACCGGGGTTCAGTACTTC.

The chain employs TRBV6-5 and TRBJ2-1; TRBD2 matches 11 bases. The CDR3 runs 16 residues. Germline V gene lookup returns CDR1 MNHEY and CDR2 SVGAGI. Losses at the gene ends were 2 bases for V and 4 bases for J; bases not matched to a gene: 4. The CDR3 bases are TGTGCCAGCAGTTACGGGACTAGCGGTCAGTACAATGAGCAGTTCTTC. Translating gives CASSYGTSGQYNEQFF.

The chain carries TRBV11-2 and TRBJ2-2; 11 bases align to TRBD2. Looked up from germline, CDR1 is SGHAT and CDR2 is FQNNGV. The CDR3 is made up of 17 amino acids. V trimming: 1 base; J trimming: 1 base; junction bases outside the gene matches: 2. CDR3 in DNA: TGTGCCAGCAGCTTAGTGGGGACTAGCGGGAACACCGGGGAGCTGTTTTTT. It specifies CASSLVGTSGNTGELFF.

The chain carries TRBV7-3 and TRBJ2-3; 11 nucleotides align to TRBD2. Trimming at V came to 8 bases and at J to 1 base, leaving 5 bases not matched to a gene. CDR1 is SGHTA, CDR2 FQGTGA, per germline. The CDR3 has 15 amino acids. CDR3 loop: CASFGTSGRTDTQYF. The CDR3 DNA sequence: TGTGCCAGCTTTGGGACTAGCGGCCGCACAGATACGCAGTATTTT.